Each of the 26 T cell receptor beta chains below was sequenced from the same sample in a study of blood T cell repertoires in COVID-19 (dated by TCRdb to the early 2020s). The receptor library was made with the immunoSEQ multiplex PCR assay. As stored in TCRdb, this immuneACCESS dataset retains in-frame rearrangements with V and J assigned. A fraction of the clones does not appear; measured against another copy, unresolved V genes explain less than half of the discrepancy, and the remainder lacks a known reason. The sample yields about 210,000 clones; approximately 86% were counted once. In total, the top ten clones hold roughly 4% of the sample. What was sequenced was PBMCs or T cells enriched from blood (not recorded which). These receptors all stem from a woman in her twenties or thirties who had been exposed to COVID-19.

The J gene is TRBJ2-7, the V gene TRBV19, with 8 bases that match TRBD1. CDR3 length: 14 residues. Germline V gene lookup returns CDR1 LNHDA and CDR2 SQIVND (reference sequence). The V and J ends lost 6 bases and 4 bases, in that order; junction bases with no gene match: 8. The CDR3 DNA follows: TGTGCCAGTAGGCCCGGGACAGGTAATTACGAGCAGTACTTC. This codes for CASRPGTGNYEQYF.

This chain joins TRBV7-9 and TRBJ2-2; D might be TRBD2 (7 bases). The CDR3 contains 16 residues. Between the trimmed V and J ends, which lost 5 bases and 5 bases, there was a span of 18 bases. Germline V gene lookup returns CDR1 SEHNR and CDR2 FQNEAQ (reference sequence). The CDR3 DNA sequence: TGTGCCAGCAGCAGAGGGGGAGGGGTAAAAACCGGGGAGCTGTTTTTT. Its translation: CASSRGGGVKTGELFF.

The J gene is TRBJ2-1, the V gene TRBV5-1, with D possibly TRBD2 on 5 matching bases. The CDR3 extends over 14 amino acids. Trimming removed 4 bases from V and 4 bases from J, with 12 bases in between. Germline V lookup: CDR1 SGHRS, CDR2 YFSETQ. This CDR3 reads CASSPEALYNEQFF. CDR3 bases: TGCGCCAGCAGCCCGGAGGCGCTTTACAATGAGCAGTTCTTC.

The genes are TRBV2 and TRBJ1-2; D not resolved. Trimming shortened V by 3 bases and J by 8 bases, and 13 bases separated the two germline ends. The CDR3 extends over 13 amino acids. Germline V lookup: CDR1 SNHLY, CDR2 FYNNEI. The CDR3 DNA reads as TGTGCCAGCAGTGACGGGTCTAACGGGGGCTACACCTTC. Translating it yields CASSDGSNGGYTF.

The rearrangement uses TRBV27 and TRBJ2-7; D is possibly TRBD1 (5 bases). This CDR3 comprises 13 residues. The V and J ends lost 2 bases and 7 bases respectively, with 12 bases between them. The germline V gene has CDR1 MNHEY and CDR2 SMNVEV (reference sequence). As DNA, the CDR3 is TGTGCCAGCAGTTTAACTGGACACGCGGAGCAGTACTTC. It is translated as CASSLTGHAEQYF.

V is TRBV28 and J is TRBJ1-2, with D maybe TRBD1 (5 bases). Germline lookup yields CDR1 MDHEN and CDR2 SYDVKM. The V end was cut by 5 bases, the J end by 2 bases, with 21 bases between. The CDR3 has 17 residues. The CDR3 DNA reads as TGTGCCAGCAGTCCGTACTCGGTCCAGCAGGGCAACTATGGCTACACCTTC. Translating gives CASSPYSVQQGNYGYTF.

The chain combines TRBV27 with TRBJ2-7; possible D gene TRBD2, 6 bases. CDR3 length equals 18 residues. The germline V and J ends were trimmed by 1 base and 3 bases, with 22 bases remaining between them. Germline V lookup: CDR1 MNHEY, CDR2 SMNVEV (reference sequence). In DNA, the CDR3 is TGTGCCAGCAGTTTATGGGGCCCGGGCGGGACGGCGAGCTACGAGCAGTACTTC. This codes for CASSLWGPGGTASYEQYF.

There are a few counts of this clone. The chain joins TRBV12-5 to TRBJ1-6; maybe TRBD1 (6 bases). The CDR3 runs to 13 residues. The germline V and J ends were trimmed by 7 bases and 7 bases, with 11 bases remaining between them. Germline assignment: CDR1 LGHNT and CDR2 FRNRAP. The CDR3 loop is CASEQGWNSPLHF. In DNA, the CDR3 is TGTGCTAGTGAACAGGGTTGGAATTCACCCCTCCACTTT.

The chain recombines TRBV2 with TRBJ2-3, with 8 bases matching TRBD2. Trimming took 11 bases from V and 4 from J; bases not matched to a gene: 11. Germline-derived CDR1 and CDR2 are SNHLY and FYNNEI. The CDR3 runs 14 residues. This chain's CDR3 is CASAVGTSSDTQYF. The CDR3 coding sequence is TGTGCCTCAGCGGTGGGGACTAGTTCAGATACGCAGTATTTT.

The chain joins TRBV19 to TRBJ1-5; tentatively, D is TRBD1 (5 bases). V lost 1 base to trimming and J lost 1 base, with 17 bases between them. The CDR3 contains 18 residues. The germline gives CDR1 LNHDA, CDR2 SQIVND (reference sequence). In DNA form, the CDR3 reads TGTGCCAGTAGTATAGTTTCTGGGGCATCTCTAAGCAATCAGCCCCAGCATTTT. It yields the protein CASSIVSGASLSNQPQHF.

The gene calls are TRBV4-1 and TRBJ2-7; D is undetermined. The V gene's germline CDR1 is MGHRA and CDR2 YSYEKL. Trimming left V 1 base short and J 3 bases short, with 7 bases between. CDR3 length equals 13 residues. In nucleotides, the CDR3 is TGCGCCAGCAGCCAAGCAATCGGCTACGAGCAGTACTTC. It yields the protein CASSQAIGYEQYF.

The CDR3 sequence is CASSTGQGNSPLHF. The CDR3 region has the DNA TGTGCCAGCAGCACCGGACAGGGTAATTCACCCCTCCACTTT. The chain joins TRBV11-3 to TRBJ1-6; 8 bases align to TRBD1. The CDR3 sequence is 14 residues long. Germline trimming cut 5 bases from V and 6 bases from J; bases unmatched to any gene: 3. Germline V gives CDR1 SGHNT, CDR2 YENEEA.

Notes on this clone: The junction and the germline gene differ at one end; a read error may be behind it. The J gene is TRBJ1-2, the V gene TRBV28; D might be TRBD1 (6 bases). Germline-derived CDR1 and CDR2 are MDHEN and SYDVKM. CDR3 length: 10 amino acids. The CDR3 DNA sequence: TGTGCCAGCAGACGGACGGACAGCCACTTC. Translating gives CASRRTDSHF.

As to this clone: Germline and junction disagree at one end, which may indicate a read error. The rearrangement uses TRBV3-1 (or the pseudogene TRBV3-2) and TRBJ1-2; TRBD1 matches 7 bases. The CDR3 has 12 residues. Looked up from germline, CDR1 is LGHDT and CDR2 is YNNKEL (reference sequence). In nucleotides, the CDR3 is TGTGCCAGCAGCCACCTGAGGGGGCAGGAGCTCTTC. Translating it yields CASSHLRGQELF.

The V and J genes are TRBV18 and TRBJ1-2; 9 bases fit TRBD1. In germline, CDR1 is KGHSH, CDR2 LQKENI. J lost 4 bases, V lost 4 bases, and 4 bases had no gene match. The CDR3 contains 14 residues. The chain's CDR3 is CASSLTDRGYGYTF. CDR3 nucleotides: TGTGCCAGCTCACTCACGGACAGGGGCTATGGCTACACCTTC.

V and J are TRBV5-1 and TRBJ2-7; TRBD1 matches 7 bases. Trimming at V came to 3 bases and at J to 2 bases, leaving 11 bases not matched to a gene. CDR1 and CDR2 from the germline V gene are SGHRS and YFSETQ. CDR3 length: 16 amino acids. The CDR3 DNA reads TGCGCCAGCAGCTCGGCACACAGGGGTCTAGCCTACGAGCAGTACTTC. This sequence encodes CASSSAHRGLAYEQYF.

V and J are TRBV11-2 and TRBJ2-3; D is perhaps TRBD1 (6 bases). The germline V gene encodes CDR1 SGHAT and CDR2 FQNNGV. V dropped 2 bases and J dropped 4 bases, with 19 bases sitting between them. The CDR3 extends over 17 amino acids. Here the CDR3 DNA reads TGTGCCAGCAGCTTATACCTTGGCTCTGGGGGCTCAGATACGCAGTATTTT. Its protein is CASSLYLGSGGSDTQYF. The whole variable domain, remainder taken from reference TRBV11-2 and TRBJ2-3, is EAGVAQSPRYKIIEKRQSVAFWCNPISGHATLYWYQQILGQGPKLLIQFQNNGVVDDSQLPKDRFSAERLKGVDSTLKIQPAKLEDSAVYLCASSLYLGSGGSDTQYFGPGTRLTVL.

This chain uses TRBV5-1 with TRBJ1-1; D is ambiguous. Between the trimmed V and J ends, which lost 5 bases and 10 bases, there was a span of 18 bases. This CDR3 spans 13 amino acids. Germline values: CDR1 SGHRS, CDR2 YFSETQ. The CDR3 DNA reads as TGCGCCAGCAGATTAGAGGCACCCGGTGCAGCTTTCTTT. It codes for CASRLEAPGAAFF.

The DNA for the CDR3 is TGTGCCAGCAGCTCCGTTTCCTACGAGCAGTACTTC. This encodes CASSSVSYEQYF. The rearrangement links TRBV5-4 to TRBJ2-7, with no clear D. CDR3 length: 12 residues. CDR1 and CDR2 from the germline V gene are SGHNT and YYREEE (reference sequence). V was clipped by 3 bases and J by 1 base, with 5 bases between them.

The CDR3 DNA sequence: TGTGCCACAACGCAGGCCTACGAGCAGTACTTC. Its translation: CATTQAYEQYF. The chain combines TRBV11-2 with TRBJ2-7, with unresolved D. The CDR3 runs to 11 residues. The V gene's germline CDR1 is SGHAT and CDR2 FQNNGV. V dropped 10 bases and J dropped 2 bases, with 9 bases sitting between them.

The chain has TRBV5-1 and TRBJ1-2; 8 bases agree with TRBD1. The CDR3 length is 15 residues. V shed 4 bases and J 6 bases; nucleotides not matched to a gene: 11. CDR1 is SGHRS, CDR2 YFSETQ, per germline. The CDR3 nucleotides read TGCGCCAGCAGCACCCTACCGGGACAGGAGCATGGCTACACCTTC. It specifies CASSTLPGQEHGYTF.

V and J are TRBV27 and TRBJ2-2; TRBD2 agrees at 8 bases. CDR1 is MNHEY, CDR2 SMNVEV, per germline (reference sequence). V lost 3 bases and J lost 3; bases outside the gene matches: 6. This CDR3 spans 16 amino acids. The CDR3 spells CASSFAQRGYTGELFF. Written as DNA, the CDR3 is TGTGCCAGCAGTTTTGCCCAGCGGGGGTACACCGGGGAGCTGTTTTTT.

The chain has TRBV19 and TRBJ1-5; D may be TRBD1 (5 bases). CDR3 length equals 15 residues. Trimming left V 3 bases short and J 6 bases short, with 15 bases between. CDR1 LNHDA and CDR2 SQIVND come from the germline V gene (reference sequence). CDR3 sequence: CASSIDWGDRQPQHF. CDR3 DNA: TGTGCCAGTAGTATTGATTGGGGGGATCGTCAGCCCCAGCATTTT.

The V and J genes are TRBV9 and TRBJ2-3; TRBD2 aligns across 9 bases. Germline CDR1 and CDR2: SGDLS and YYNGEE. V lost 4 bases to trimming and J lost 0 bases; unmatched junction nucleotides: 12. This CDR3 comprises 18 residues. The CDR3 DNA reads TGTGCCAGCAGCACCACGGGGCTAGCGGGGTTTAGCACAGATACGCAGTATTTT. It specifies CASSTTGLAGFSTDTQYF.

This clone appeared a single time. The chain carries TRBV7-8 and TRBJ2-3, with 9 bases fitting TRBD2. V shed 0 bases and J 3 bases; nucleotides not matched to a gene: 13. CDR1 and CDR2 from the germline V gene are SGHVS and FQNEAQ. CDR3 size: 19 residues. CDR3 residues: CASSLALIGLAGHTDTQYF. CDR3 DNA sequence: TGTGCCAGCAGCTTAGCGCTAATTGGGCTAGCGGGGCATACAGATACGCAGTATTTT.

This clone was picked up one time. The chain couples TRBV12-3 or TRBV12-4 to TRBJ2-7; 8 positions agree with TRBD1. V was pared by 6 bases and J by 4 bases, with 2 bases of the junction left unmatched. The CDR3 is 12 amino acids. The CDR3 loop reads CASSRGRYEQYF. As DNA, the CDR3 is TGTGCCAGCAGCAGGGGGCGGTACGAGCAGTACTTC.